This passage covers 16 T cell receptor beta chains from one sample sequenced in a study of radiotherapy plus CTLA-4 blockade in lung cancer. Measured with immunoSEQ multiplex PCR; TCRdb has only the in-frame clones, and not every one. The repertoire includes about 59,000 clones, around three quarters of them detected once, and about 8.5% sits in the top ten. The sample in question was peripheral blood, obtained from a patient treated with radiotherapy plus ipilimumab. The receptors come from a human donor with non-small cell lung cancer whose response to radiotherapy plus ipilimumab could not be evaluated.

The V gene is TRBV2, the J gene TRBJ2-3; D ambiguous. The length of the CDR3 is 13 residues. V was cut by 3 bases and J by 4 bases, with 8 bases left in between. Germline V CDR1 and CDR2: SNHLY, FYNNEI. The CDR3 reads CASSDVSSDTQYF. Here the CDR3 DNA reads TGTGCCAGCAGTGATGTGAGCTCAGATACGCAGTATTTT.

The chain combines TRBV7-9 with TRBJ1-2; D is perhaps TRBD1 (5 bases). V was cut by 1 base and J by 4 bases, with 7 bases left in between. CDR3 length: 13 amino acids. Germline V gene lookup returns CDR1 SEHNR and CDR2 FQNEAQ (reference sequence). As DNA, the CDR3 is TGTGCCAGCAGCTTAGGTCAGGGCTATGGCTACACCTTC. Translated, it gives CASSLGQGYGYTF.

The V gene is TRBV5-1, the J gene TRBJ1-4; 9 nucleotides agree with TRBD1. This CDR3 comprises 17 residues. Germline CDR1 SGHRS, CDR2 YFSETQ. The V segment lost 3 bases and the J segment 7 bases; nucleotides outside the gene matches: 13. This CDR3 is CASSWTQPGTGCEKLFF. The CDR3 nucleotides are TGCGCCAGCAGCTGGACGCAACCTGGGACAGGGTGTGAAAAACTGTTTTTT.

V is TRBV23-1 and J is TRBJ2-3, with TRBD2 matching 8 bases. TRBV23-1 has ORF status, its function being uncertain. The CDR3 sequence is 17 residues long. Losses at the gene ends were 0 bases for V and 1 base for J; bases not matched to a gene: 6. The CDR3 sequence is CASSQSPTSEGTDTQYF. The CDR3 nucleotides read TGCGCCAGCAGTCAATCCCCGACTAGCGAAGGCACAGATACGCAGTATTTT.

V is TRBV6-5 and J is TRBJ2-1, with D possibly matching TRBD1 (7 bases). V lost 6 bases and J 6 bases, leaving 18 bases between the germline ends. The CDR3 consists of 15 residues. Looked up from germline, CDR1 is MNHEY and CDR2 is SVGAGI. CDR3 nucleotide sequence: TGTGCCAGCAGCCGTACCTTCCAGGGGGGCAATGAGCAGTTCTTC. This codes for CASSRTFQGGNEQFF.

CDR3 nucleotide sequence: TGTGCCAGCAGCTTAGTTTCCTACGAGCAGTACTTC. This codes for CASSLVSYEQYF. The chain carries TRBV7-2 and TRBJ2-5; no clear D gene. Judging by the DNA end, TRBJ2-7 fits better; the J call may be wrong. CDR1 SGHTA and CDR2 FQGNSA come from the germline V gene. The CDR3 contains 12 residues.

The chain combines TRBV9 with TRBJ1-2; D remains unclear. V lost 0 bases and J lost 2, with 8 bases in between. Germline assignment: CDR1 SGDLS and CDR2 YYNGEE. This CDR3 is 14 amino acids long. CDR3 nucleotide sequence: TGTGCCAGCAGCGTAGGCAGCGGCAACTATGGCTACACCTTC. Translating it yields CASSVGSGNYGYTF.

This chain uses TRBV5-5 with TRBJ2-1, with 8 bases that match TRBD1. V gave up 4 bases and J gave up 7 bases; unmatched junction bases: 7. The CDR3 is 14 amino acids. Germline CDR1 SGHKS, CDR2 YYEKEE (reference sequence). CDR3 in amino acids: CASSQGQDGNEQFF. The CDR3 coding sequence is TGTGCCAGCAGCCAGGGACAGGACGGGAATGAGCAGTTCTTC.

Note on this clone: Mismatch with germline at one junction end may stem from a read error. The V call is TRBV7-6, the J call TRBJ2-6; 12 bases map to TRBD2. Germline-derived CDR1 and CDR2 are SGHVS and FNYEAQ. The CDR3 extends over 18 amino acids. CDR3 DNA sequence: TGTACCAGCAGCCTTCTAGCGGGGGGGATCTCTGGGGCCAACGTCCTGACTTTC. It yields the protein CTSSLLAGGISGANVLTF.

A note on this clone: This sequence may be a read error, since a much larger clone differs from it by one base. The chain combines TRBV29-1 with TRBJ1-1, with 7 bases matching TRBD1. The CDR3 is 13 amino acids. Germline V gene data show CDR1 as SQVTM and CDR2 as ANQGSEA. Here the CDR3 reads CGASGTVDTEAFF. DNA of the CDR3: TGCGGCGCCTCCGGGACAGTCGACACTGAAGCTTTCTTT.

This rearrangement joins TRBV27 to TRBJ1-4; 7 nucleotides line up with TRBD1. The germline V gene encodes CDR1 MNHEY and CDR2 SMNVEV (reference sequence). Unmatched junction bases numbered 5, after V lost 6 bases and J lost 4 bases. This CDR3 has 14 residues. CDR3 region: CASRPGQHNEKLFF. CDR3 sequence (DNA): TGTGCCAGCAGACCGGGACAGCATAATGAAAAACTGTTTTTT.

The chain uses TRBV9 and TRBJ1-2, with D possibly matching TRBD1 (6 bases). The CDR3 has 16 residues. Per germline, CDR1 SGDLS and CDR2 YYNGEE. V was pared by 2 bases and J by 6 bases, with 20 bases between. The CDR3 region has the DNA TGTGCCAGCAGCGTTATATCCGGGGGAGGGGGGGATGGCTACACCTTC. Amino acid sequence: CASSVISGGGGDGYTF.

The rearrangement uses TRBV5-1 and TRBJ2-3, with 14 bases identical to TRBD2. The CDR3 extends over 18 amino acids. Germline CDR1 reads SGHRS; CDR2 reads YFSETQ. The trim removed 4 bases at V and 2 bases at J, leaving 9 bases unmatched. The CDR3 DNA sequence: TGCGCCAGCAGCCCCTGGTGGACTAGCGGGGGGTTCACAGATACGCAGTATTTT. This encodes CASSPWWTSGGFTDTQYF.

This sequence joins TRBV4-3 and TRBJ2-1; 7 bases map to TRBD2. V dropped 0 bases and J dropped 12; count of bases not matched to a gene: 2. The CDR3 extends over 12 amino acids. Germline CDR1 is LGHNA and CDR2 is YSLEER. CDR3 bases: TGCGCCAGCAGCCAAGAGTGGGGGGGGCAGTTCTTC. Its protein is CASSQEWGGQFF.

There are a few counts of this clone. This chain connects TRBV6-5 to TRBJ1-1; TRBD1 matches at 8 bases. The germline V gene has CDR1 MNHEY and CDR2 SVGAGI. V dropped 7 bases and J dropped 4; count of bases not matched to a gene: 8. The CDR3 is 14 residues long. CDR3 coding DNA: TGTGCCAGCACAAAAATAGGACAGGGCACTGAAGCTTTCTTT. Amino acid sequence: CASTKIGQGTEAFF.

A few counts support this clone. The chain uses TRBV6-5 and TRBJ1-2, with TRBD1 matching 8 bases. V was clipped by 0 bases and J by 5 bases; unmatched bases: 5. This CDR3 has 15 amino acids. The germline CDR1 and CDR2 sequences are MNHEY and SVGAGI. The CDR3, as DNA: TGTGCCAGCAGTTACTCCGGGACAGGAGATTATGGCTACACCTTC. Its protein product is CASSYSGTGDYGYTF.